What follows are 21 T cell receptor beta chains derived from one specimen sequenced in a study of glioma-infiltrating T cells. Using RNA template, CDR3s of TCR alpha and beta were amplified with iRepertoire arm-PCR. TCRdb fed the multiplex PCR reads into MiXCR, producing one record per CDR3 protein. Counted here are 150,000 to 200,000 distinct CDR3 sequences, more than 25% occurring once; the ten biggest clones make up roughly a fifth. Sequenced sample: glioma tissue, nonneoplastic brain tissue, or PBMCs (not recorded which). Receptors originate from a human donor with low-grade glioma or glioblastoma, undergoing nonglioma brain surgery, or in good health (not recorded which).

This clonotype was counted many times. The V gene is TRBV18, the J gene TRBJ1-5; D not certain. V shed 5 bases and J shed 3 bases, with 8 bases lying between them. The CDR3 loop spans 13 amino acids. Germline V gives CDR1 KGHSH, CDR2 LQKENI. The CDR3 DNA reads as TGTGCCAGCTCATCGGGTTCCAATCAGCCCCAGCATTTT. As protein: CASSSGSNQPQHF.

DNA of the CDR3: TGTGCCAGCAGCGAAATCAGCAGTGAGCAGTTCTTC. The encoded protein is CASSEISSEQFF. The chain has TRBV9 and TRBJ2-1; D gene unclear. V lost 3 bases and J 9 bases, leaving 10 bases between the germline ends. This CDR3 region has 12 residues. In germline, CDR1 is SGDLS, CDR2 YYNGEE.

This clonotype was recorded at least ten times. The chain recombines TRBV20-1 with TRBJ1-1; D is unclear. The CDR3 runs to 15 residues. CDR1 is DFQATT, CDR2 SNEGSKA, per germline (reference sequence). Trimming took 6 bases from V and 3 from J, leaving 20 bases between them. CDR3 region: CSATLFGLRDTEAFF. The CDR3 DNA follows: TGCAGTGCCACGTTATTCGGGTTACGGGACACTGAAGCTTTCTTT.

V and J are TRBV5-1 and TRBJ2-3; D gene ambiguous. Germline V CDR1 and CDR2: SGHRS, YFSETQ. Trimming shortened V by 4 bases and J by 6 bases, and 9 bases separated the two germline ends. CDR3 size: 12 residues. CDR3 DNA sequence: TGCGCCAGCAGCGTGGCAGCGGATACGCAGTATTTT. Translation gives CASSVAADTQYF. Supplemented by reference TRBV5-1 and TRBJ2-3, the full variable domain reads KAGVTQTPRYLIKTRGQQVTLSCSPISGHRSVSWYQQTPGQGLQFLFEYFSETQRNKGNFPGRFSGRQFSNSRSEMNVSTLELGDSALYLCASSVAADTQYFGPGTRLTVL.

Notes on this clonotype: Sequence at one end of the junction differs from germline and may be a read error. The chain combines TRBV4-2 with TRBJ1-1; D possibly corresponds to TRBD1 (6 bases). CDR3 length: 15 residues. Per the germline V gene, CDR1 is LGHNA and CDR2 is YNFKEQ. CDR3 nucleotides: TGTGCCAGCAACCAAGAGGGGGACAAGAACACTGAAGCTTTCTTT. Translation gives CASNQEGDKNTEAFF.

As regards this clonotype: Being one base from a much bigger clone, this may be a read error. As DNA, the CDR3 is TGTGCCAGCAGCTCCCCCGACCTCACGTACCAAGAGACCCAGTACTTC. This codes for CASSSPDLTYQETQYF. The J gene is TRBJ2-5, the V gene TRBV7-6; D is undetermined. Per germline, CDR1 SGHVS and CDR2 FNYEAQ. The V and J ends lost 4 bases and 0 bases respectively, with 15 bases between them. This CDR3 region has 16 residues.

This clonotype was picked up many times. The V gene is TRBV10-3, the J gene TRBJ2-1; D call uncertain. The length of the CDR3 is 13 residues. Germline V CDR1 and CDR2: ENHRY, SYGVKD. V was shortened by 4 bases and J by 8 bases, with 12 bases between the two germline ends. The CDR3 region has the DNA TGTGCCATCAGTGCCGGGTCCAACGATGAGCAGTTCTTC. It is translated as CAISAGSNDEQFF.

Comment on this clonotype: A read error may explain this, as a much larger clone is one base away. The chain combines TRBV12-3 or TRBV12-4 with TRBJ1-3; D ambiguous. This CDR3 is built from 13 residues. V was cut by 7 bases and J by 4 bases, with 11 bases left in between. CDR3: CASIGVNGNTIYF. DNA for the CDR3: TGTGCCAGCATCGGGGTCAACGGAAACACCATATATTTT.

The V call is TRBV9, the J call TRBJ2-7; TRBD1 aligns across 7 bases. From germline, CDR1 is SGDLS and CDR2 YYNGEE. J lost 0 bases, V lost 1 base, and 7 bases had no gene match. The CDR3 contains 16 residues. CDR3 residues: CASSVRGTDNSYEQYF. Written as DNA, the CDR3 is TGTGCCAGCAGCGTAAGGGGGACAGATAACTCCTACGAGCAGTACTTC.

This clonotype appeared many times. The chain has TRBV7-2 and TRBJ2-7, with 11 nucleotides matching TRBD2. This CDR3 spans 16 amino acids. J lost 2 bases, V lost 4 bases, and 7 bases had no gene match. From germline, CDR1 is SGHTA and CDR2 FQGNSA. CDR3 amino acids: CASSSSPSGGPYEQYF. In DNA, the CDR3 is TGTGCCAGCAGCTCCTCCCCTAGCGGGGGGCCCTACGAGCAGTACTTC. Full variable domain (missing parts from reference TRBV7-2 and TRBJ2-7): GAGVSQSPSNKVTEKGKDVELRCDPISGHTALYWYRQSLGQGLEFLIYFQGNSAPDKSGLPSDRFSAERTGGSVSTLTIQRTQQEDSAVYLCASSSSPSGGPYEQYFGPGTRLTVT.

The chain employs TRBV29-1 and TRBJ2-3; 9 bases fit TRBD2. CDR3 size: 14 residues. Germline V gene lookup returns CDR1 SQVTM and CDR2 ANQGSEA. After removal of 7 bases from V and 4 bases from J, the junction contained 9 bases not matched to a gene. The CDR3 spells CSACRSGSSDTQYF. In DNA, the CDR3 is TGCAGCGCCTGTCGTAGCGGGAGCTCAGATACGCAGTATTTT.

The genes are TRBV18 and TRBJ2-7; 13 bases fit TRBD2. Germline CDR1 reads KGHSH; CDR2 reads LQKENI. Losses at the gene ends were 0 bases for V and 5 bases for J; bases not matched to a gene: 13. This CDR3 has 19 residues. As DNA, the CDR3 is TGTGCCAGCTCACCACCGTTACTAGCGGGAGGGCCGGTCGACAACGAGCAGTACTTC. It is translated as CASSPPLLAGGPVDNEQYF.

This clonotype occurred many times. The rearrangement joins TRBV2 to TRBJ1-1, with 7 bases lining up with TRBD1. Germline-derived CDR1 and CDR2 are SNHLY and FYNNEI. This CDR3 contains 14 residues. V was clipped by 6 bases and J by 5 bases; unmatched bases: 9. DNA for the CDR3: TGTGCCAGCAGGGAGGGGGCGAGCTGGACTGAAGCTTTCTTT. Protein product: CASREGASWTEAFF. The full variable domain, completed using reference TRBV2 and TRBJ1-1, is EPEVTQTPSHQVTQMGQEVILRCVPISNHLYFYWYRQILGQKVEFLVSFYNNEISEKSEIFDDQFSVERPDGSNFTLKIRSTKLEDSAMYFCASREGASWTEAFFGQGTRLTVV.

The sample holds a few counts of this clonotype. The rearrangement uses TRBV7-8 and TRBJ2-5; 13 bases align to TRBD2. Per germline, CDR1 SGHVS and CDR2 FQNEAQ. After removal of 5 bases from V and 4 bases from J, the junction contained 13 bases not matched to a gene. The CDR3 consists of 18 residues. CDR3 amino acids: CASSVGLAGARRRETQYF. Written as DNA, the CDR3 is TGTGCCAGCAGCGTCGGACTAGCGGGAGCGAGAAGGAGAGAGACCCAGTACTTC.

Many counts were recorded for this clonotype. This chain links TRBV18 with TRBJ1-1, with D possibly matching TRBD1 (5 bases). The germline CDR1 and CDR2 sequences are KGHSH and LQKENI. The CDR3 has 15 residues. Trimming took 2 bases from V and 1 from J, leaving 11 bases between them. CDR3 nucleotides: TGTGCCAGCTCACCATATGCCAGGGAGAACACTGAAGCTTTCTTT. This translates into CASSPYARENTEAFF.

This clonotype showed up many times. The J gene is TRBJ1-5, the V gene TRBV19; weak D call: TRBD1 (6 bases). V was shortened by 7 bases and J by 5 bases, with 12 bases between the two germline ends. The germline CDR1 and CDR2 sequences are LNHDA and SQIVND (reference sequence). The CDR3 is 13 residues long. The CDR3 here is CASTQGFYQPQHF. As DNA, the CDR3 is TGTGCCAGTACCCAGGGGTTTTATCAGCCCCAGCATTTT.

V usage is TRBV27 and J usage is TRBJ1-1; D remains ambiguous. This CDR3 is 14 amino acids long. V was shortened by 6 bases and J by 0 bases, with 11 bases between the two germline ends. The germline CDR1 and CDR2 sequences are MNHEY and SMNVEV (reference sequence). CDR3 DNA sequence: TGTGCCAGCAGCAGGACCTGGGTGAACACTGAAGCTTTCTTT. Its protein is CASSRTWVNTEAFF.

This clonotype has a single count. The chain combines TRBV29-1 with TRBJ1-1; TRBD1 is a possible D gene (5 bases). CDR1 SQVTM and CDR2 ANQGSEA come from the germline V gene. The CDR3 has 15 residues. V lost 6 bases and J 6 bases, leaving 23 bases between the germline ends. CDR3 in amino acids: CSVRLSGSLGAEAFF. CDR3 bases: TGCAGCGTCAGATTATCGGGGTCTCTGGGGGCTGAAGCTTTCTTT.

This clonotype was seen ten or more times. The rearrangement links TRBV25-1 to TRBJ2-4; tentatively, D is TRBD2 (6 bases). Per the germline V gene, CDR1 is MGHDK and CDR2 is SYGVNS. CDR3 size: 16 residues. The germline V and J ends were trimmed by 6 bases and 8 bases, with 23 bases remaining between them. CDR3 nucleotide sequence: TGTGCCAGCAGCGCAGATAAGGGGTCAGGGAGGTACATTCAGTACTTC. Its protein is CASSADKGSGRYIQYF.

On this clonotype itself: This clone may be a read error of a much larger clone one base away. V gene TRBV6-2 or TRBV6-3 combines with J gene TRBJ2-7; D remains unclear. Germline lookup yields CDR1 MNHEY and CDR2 SVGEGT. The CDR3 spans 14 residues. Trimming cost V 6 bases and J 0 bases, with 12 bases left between them. The CDR3 coding sequence is TGTGCCAGCAGCTTCGAGTCTGGCTCCTACGAGCAGTACTTC. Translated: CASSFESGSYEQYF.

This clonotype showed up many times. CDR3 protein: CSANGGNGDTQYF. CDR3 sequence (DNA): TGCAGTGCTAACGGCGGGAACGGGGATACGCAGTATTTT. The chain uses TRBV20-1 and TRBJ2-3, with D tentatively TRBD2 (6 bases). Trimming pared 4 bases from V and 6 bases from J, leaving 14 bases between. This CDR3 is 13 amino acids long. Germline loops: CDR1 DFQATT, CDR2 SNEGSKA (reference sequence).